This T cell receptor beta chain was retrieved from a study of Graves' ophthalmopathy and Graves' hyperthyroidism. V dropped 6 bases and J dropped 4; count of bases not matched to a gene: 7. Germline loops: CDR1 SNHLY, CDR2 FYNNEI. The CDR3 is 14 amino acids. The authors amplified TCR beta CDR3 regions, and they did so from RNA transcripts for repertoire sequencing. The library came from an HTBI-primed first-round RT-PCR and a second-round multiplex PCR. Using its own MiXCR run on the multiplex PCR reads, TCRdb lists one record per CDR3 protein. The data contain approximately 210,000 distinct CDR3 sequences, roughly 21% of them seen just once; the ten biggest clones take up about 40%. Note on this clonotype: As yet, its antigen is unknown.

Study-wide results and limits: Most expanded clonotypes from thyroid (those above 0.001 frequency) were also found in blood.

The sequence was obtained from a woman in her 50s with Graves' ophthalmopathy. Sequences were obtained from peripheral blood. The chain links TRBV2 to TRBJ2-5; 8 nucleotides agree with TRBD1. The CDR3 nucleotides read TGTGCCAGCAGGAACAGGGGGTCAGGAGAGACCCAGTACTTC. Translation: CASRNRGSGETQYF.